This entry features one TCR beta chain sequence. The data belong to a study of blood T cell repertoires in COVID-19. With 4 bases removed from V and 8 bases from J, the gap between germline ends came to 14 bases. The CDR3 runs to 13 residues. Per the original data handling: From reference gene primer amplification, estimates of nucleated cell counts were derived. Profiling relied on immunoSEQ multiplex PCR, and the TCRdb table lists in-frame clones only, not all of them. The DNA was the basis for D and trimming; V, J and clone size are from that table. In the table there are almost 400,000 clones, approximately 88% of which are singletons.

The sequenced material came from PBMCs or T cells enriched from blood (not recorded which). The TCR sequence derives from a woman under 40 with acute COVID-19. The chain joins TRBV12-3 or TRBV12-4 to TRBJ1-1, with D uncertain. CDR3 region: CASSSPRVKEAFF. CDR3 DNA: TGTGCCAGCAGTTCCCCGAGGGTTAAAGAAGCTTTCTTT.